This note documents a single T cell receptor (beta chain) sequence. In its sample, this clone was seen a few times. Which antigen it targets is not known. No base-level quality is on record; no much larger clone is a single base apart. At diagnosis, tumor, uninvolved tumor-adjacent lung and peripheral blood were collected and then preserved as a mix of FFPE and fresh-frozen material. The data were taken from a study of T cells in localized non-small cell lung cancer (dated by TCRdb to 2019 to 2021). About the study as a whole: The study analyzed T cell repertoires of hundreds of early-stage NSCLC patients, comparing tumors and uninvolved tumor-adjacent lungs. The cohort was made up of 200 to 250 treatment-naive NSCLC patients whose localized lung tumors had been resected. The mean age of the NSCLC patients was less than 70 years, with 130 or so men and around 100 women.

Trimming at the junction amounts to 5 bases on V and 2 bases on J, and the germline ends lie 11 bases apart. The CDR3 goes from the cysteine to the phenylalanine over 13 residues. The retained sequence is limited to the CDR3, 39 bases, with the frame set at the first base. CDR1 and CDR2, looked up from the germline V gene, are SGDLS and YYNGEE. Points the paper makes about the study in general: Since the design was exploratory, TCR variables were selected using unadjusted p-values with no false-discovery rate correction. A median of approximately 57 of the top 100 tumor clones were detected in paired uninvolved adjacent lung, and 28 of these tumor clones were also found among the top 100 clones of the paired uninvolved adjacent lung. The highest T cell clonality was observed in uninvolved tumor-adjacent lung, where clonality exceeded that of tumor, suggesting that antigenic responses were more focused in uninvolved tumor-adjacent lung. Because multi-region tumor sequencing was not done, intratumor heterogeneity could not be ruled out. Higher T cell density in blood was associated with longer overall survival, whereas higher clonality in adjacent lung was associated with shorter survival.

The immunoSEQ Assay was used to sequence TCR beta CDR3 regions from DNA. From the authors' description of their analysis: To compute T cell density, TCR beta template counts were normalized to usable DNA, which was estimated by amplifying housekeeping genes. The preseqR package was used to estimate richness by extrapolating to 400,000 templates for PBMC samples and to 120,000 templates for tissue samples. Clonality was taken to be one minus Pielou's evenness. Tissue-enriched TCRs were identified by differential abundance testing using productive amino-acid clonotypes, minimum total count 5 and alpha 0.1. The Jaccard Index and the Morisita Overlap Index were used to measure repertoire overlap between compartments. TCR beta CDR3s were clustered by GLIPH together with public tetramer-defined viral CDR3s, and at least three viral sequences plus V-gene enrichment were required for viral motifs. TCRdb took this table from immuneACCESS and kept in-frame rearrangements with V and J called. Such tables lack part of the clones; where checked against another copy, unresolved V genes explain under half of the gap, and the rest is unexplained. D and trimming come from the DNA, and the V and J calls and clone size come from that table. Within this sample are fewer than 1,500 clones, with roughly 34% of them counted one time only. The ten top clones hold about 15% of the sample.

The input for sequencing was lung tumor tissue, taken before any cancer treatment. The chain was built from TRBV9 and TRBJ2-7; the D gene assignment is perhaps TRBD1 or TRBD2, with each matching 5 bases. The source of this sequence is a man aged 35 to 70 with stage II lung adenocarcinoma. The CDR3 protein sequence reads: CASSGGGPYEQYF. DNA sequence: TGTGCCAGCAGTGGTGGGGGTCCCTACGAGCAGTACTTC.